These T cell receptor beta chains were read from a single sample in a study of control samples from healthy donors and cancer patients. Method: immunoSEQ multiplex PCR; TCRdb's copy keeps in-frame clones and lacks some. The table includes some 130,000 clones, approximately 91% detected once. Sequencing input: blood. Receptors originate from a woman in her thirties in good health. The CDR3 runs from the conserved cysteine through the conserved F or W. Each record gives: D gene, clone size, CDR3 length, V gene, J gene, CDR3 protein, CDR3 DNA. D genes are given only for firm matches. Expanded clones are given a class, and other clones once, few, many or no size at all.

D gene: TRBD1
clone size: .
CDR3 length: 15
V gene: TRBV7-8
J gene: TRBJ1-2
CDR3 protein: CASSLAGQGNYGYTF
CDR3 DNA: TGTGCCAGCAGCTTAGCGGGACAGGGTAACTATGGCTACACCTTC

D gene: .
clone size: .
CDR3 length: 13
V gene: TRBV2
J gene: TRBJ1-5
CDR3 protein: CASSVWASQPQHF
CDR3 DNA: TGTGCCAGCAGCGTGTGGGCCAGCCAGCCCCAGCATTTT

D gene: TRBD1
clone size: .
CDR3 length: 16
V gene: TRBV15
J gene: TRBJ2-7
CDR3 protein: CATSRVLTVGGGEQYF
CDR3 DNA: TGTGCCACCAGCAGAGTTCTAACTGTAGGGGGCGGCGAGCAGTACTTC

D gene: TRBD2
clone size: .
CDR3 length: 15
V gene: TRBV14
J gene: TRBJ2-1
CDR3 protein: CASSQWTSGRSEQFF
CDR3 DNA: TGTGCCAGCAGCCAGTGGACTAGCGGGAGAAGTGAGCAGTTCTTC

D gene: .
clone size: .
CDR3 length: 13
V gene: TRBV1
J gene: TRBJ2-7
CDR3 protein: CTSSQAGAYEQYF
CDR3 DNA: TGCACCAGCAGCCAAGCGGGGGCCTACGAGCAGTACTTC

D gene: .
clone size: .
CDR3 length: 13
V gene: TRBV29-1
J gene: TRBJ1-1
CDR3 protein: CSVAGETYTEAFF
CDR3 DNA: TGCAGCGTTGCGGGGGAAACGTACACTGAAGCTTTCTTT

D gene: TRBD2
clone size: .
CDR3 length: 16
V gene: TRBV11-2
J gene: TRBJ2-5
CDR3 protein: CASSLEGLAVRGAQYF
CDR3 DNA: TGTGCCAGCAGCTTAGAGGGGCTAGCGGTCCGAGGGGCCCAGTACTTC

D gene: .
clone size: .
CDR3 length: 12
V gene: TRBV12-3/TRBV12-4
J gene: TRBJ2-2
CDR3 protein: CASSRDTGELFF
CDR3 DNA: TGTGCCAGCAGTCGGGACACCGGGGAGCTGTTTTTT

D gene: TRBD1
clone size: .
CDR3 length: 18
V gene: TRBV7-9
J gene: TRBJ1-4
CDR3 protein: CASSSLYLGQAAPGKLFF
CDR3 DNA: TGTGCCAGCAGCTCTCTATACCTCGGACAGGCCGCCCCTGGAAAACTGTTTTTT

D gene: .
clone size: once
CDR3 length: 15
V gene: TRBV19
J gene: TRBJ2-2
CDR3 protein: CASSMTRRVAGELFF
CDR3 DNA: TGTGCCAGTAGTATGACTAGAAGGGTGGCCGGGGAGCTGTTTTTT

D gene: .
clone size: few
CDR3 length: 12
V gene: TRBV20-1
J gene: TRBJ1-1
CDR3 protein: CSASTDDAEAFF
CDR3 DNA: TGCAGTGCTAGTACGGATGACGCTGAAGCTTTCTTT

D gene: TRBD1
clone size: once
CDR3 length: 17
V gene: TRBV19
J gene: TRBJ1-4
CDR3 protein: CASSIPPKGGPNEKLFF
CDR3 DNA: TGTGCCAGTAGTATACCCCCAAAAGGGGGCCCTAATGAAAAACTGTTTTTT

D gene: TRBD2
clone size: .
CDR3 length: 15
V gene: TRBV30
J gene: TRBJ2-1
CDR3 protein: CAWSVLATSMDEQFF
CDR3 DNA: TGTGCCTGGAGTGTACTCGCGACTAGCATGGATGAGCAGTTCTTC

D gene: .
clone size: .
CDR3 length: 16
V gene: TRBV9
J gene: TRBJ2-1
CDR3 protein: CASSVGASSSYNEQFF
CDR3 DNA: TGTGCCAGCAGCGTAGGGGCTAGCAGCTCCTACAATGAGCAGTTCTTC

D gene: .
clone size: .
CDR3 length: 14
V gene: TRBV7-2
J gene: TRBJ2-5
CDR3 protein: CASSLVGGEETQYF
CDR3 DNA: TGTGCCAGCAGCTTAGTGGGCGGGGAAGAGACCCAGTACTTC

D gene: TRBD2
clone size: .
CDR3 length: 13
V gene: TRBV3-1/TRBV3-2
J gene: TRBJ2-2
CDR3 protein: CASSQDERGGLFF
CDR3 DNA: TGTGCCAGCAGCCAAGATGAGCGGGGGGGGCTGTTTTTT

D gene: .
clone size: .
CDR3 length: 15
V gene: TRBV29-1
J gene: TRBJ1-2
CDR3 protein: CSVADTNPDNYGYTF
CDR3 DNA: TGCAGCGTTGCCGACACCAATCCTGATAACTATGGCTACACCTTC

D gene: .
clone size: .
CDR3 length: 16
V gene: TRBV5-8
J gene: TRBJ1-5
CDR3 protein: CASSLADRSSNQPQHF
CDR3 DNA: TGTGCCAGCAGCTTGGCTGACAGGAGTAGCAATCAGCCCCAGCATTTT

D gene: .
clone size: .
CDR3 length: 15
V gene: TRBV19
J gene: TRBJ1-5
CDR3 protein: CASTNTGTLNQPQHF
CDR3 DNA: TGTGCCAGTACAAATACCGGGACACTTAATCAGCCCCAGCATTTT

D gene: .
clone size: .
CDR3 length: 16
V gene: TRBV6-5
J gene: TRBJ2-7
CDR3 protein: CASSYSISAYSYEQYF
CDR3 DNA: TGTGCCAGCAGTTACTCCATTAGCGCGTACTCCTACGAGCAGTACTTC

D gene: .
clone size: .
CDR3 length: 15
V gene: TRBV9
J gene: TRBJ1-1
CDR3 protein: CASSPRHDMNTEAFF
CDR3 DNA: TGTGCCAGCAGCCCCCGACATGATATGAACACTGAAGCTTTCTTT

D gene: .
clone size: .
CDR3 length: 17
V gene: TRBV7-8
J gene: TRBJ1-5
CDR3 protein: CASSLAVMKNSNQPQHF
CDR3 DNA: TGTGCCAGCAGCTTAGCGGTCATGAAGAATAGCAATCAGCCCCAGCATTTT

D gene: .
clone size: .
CDR3 length: 14
V gene: TRBV27
J gene: TRBJ1-1
CDR3 protein: CASSVMDTNTEAFF
CDR3 DNA: TGTGCCAGCAGTGTCATGGATACGAACACTGAAGCTTTCTTT

D gene: .
clone size: .
CDR3 length: 15
V gene: TRBV25-1
J gene: TRBJ1-2
CDR3 protein: CASSPGFGRVYGYTF
CDR3 DNA: TGTGCCAGCAGCCCTGGTTTTGGCAGGGTATATGGCTACACCTTC

D gene: .
clone size: .
CDR3 length: 11
V gene: TRBV4-1
J gene: TRBJ1-1
CDR3 protein: CASSQDLQAFF
CDR3 DNA: TGCGCCAGCAGCCAAGACCTGCAAGCTTTCTTT

D gene: .
clone size: .
CDR3 length: 14
V gene: TRBV30
J gene: TRBJ1-1
CDR3 protein: CAWSLGGYWTEAFF
CDR3 DNA: TGTGCCTGGTCTCTGGGGGGATATTGGACTGAAGCTTTCTTT

D gene: TRBD1
clone size: once
CDR3 length: 13
V gene: TRBV2
J gene: TRBJ1-2
CDR3 protein: CASILDRGQSYTF
CDR3 DNA: TGTGCCAGCATCCTAGACAGGGGGCAAAGCTACACCTTC